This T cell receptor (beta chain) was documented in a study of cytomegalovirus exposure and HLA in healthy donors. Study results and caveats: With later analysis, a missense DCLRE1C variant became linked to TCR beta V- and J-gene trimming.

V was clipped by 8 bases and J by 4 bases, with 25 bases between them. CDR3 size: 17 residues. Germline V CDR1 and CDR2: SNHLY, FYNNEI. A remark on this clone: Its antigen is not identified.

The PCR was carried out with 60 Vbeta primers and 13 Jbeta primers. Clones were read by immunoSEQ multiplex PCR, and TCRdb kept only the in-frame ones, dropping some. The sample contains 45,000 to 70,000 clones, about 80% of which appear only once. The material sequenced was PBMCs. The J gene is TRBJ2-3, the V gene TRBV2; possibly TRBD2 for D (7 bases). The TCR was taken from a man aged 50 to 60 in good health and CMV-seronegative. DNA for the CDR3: TGTGCCAGCGCCTCCACGGGGGCGGGGGCGGGAGCAGATACGCAGTATTTT. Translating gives CASASTGAGAGADTQYF. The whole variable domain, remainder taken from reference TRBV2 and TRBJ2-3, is EPEVTQTPSHQVTQMGQEVILRCVPISNHLYFYWYRQILGQKVEFLVSFYNNEISEKSEIFDDQFSVERPDGSNFTLKIRSTKLEDSAMYFCASASTGAGAGADTQYFGPGTRLTVL.